The present T cell receptor beta chain was sequenced within a study of blood T cell repertoires in COVID-19. For the study at large: The analysed material was cDNA or gDNA that came from T cells, B-cell-depleted T cells, or PBMCs.

V gave up 3 bases and J gave up 5 bases; unmatched junction bases: 5. The length of the CDR3 is 15 residues. Germline loops: CDR1 SEHNR, CDR2 FQNEAQ (reference sequence). Sequencing was performed with immunoSEQ multiplex PCR; in TCRdb, only in-frame clones are kept and a portion is missing. This table has under 35,000 clones, approximately 85% appearing once. Sequencing input: peripheral blood. The V call is TRBV7-9, the J call TRBJ2-2; 8 bases are shared with TRBD1. This receptor was taken from a woman aged 55-70 years with active COVID-19. CDR3 amino acids: CASSFVRGQTGELFF. In DNA form, the CDR3 reads TGTGCCAGCAGCTTTGTCAGGGGGCAAACCGGGGAGCTGTTTTTT.